Listed below are T cell receptor beta chains from one sample, sequenced in a study of blood T cell repertoires in COVID-19. Measured with immunoSEQ multiplex PCR; TCRdb has only the in-frame clones, and not every one. In the table there are roughly 190,000 clones, 80% to 85% of which are singletons. The sequenced sample consisted of PBMCs or T cells enriched from blood (not recorded which). Every receptor here comes from a woman younger than 45 who had been exposed to COVID-19. Each CDR3 is given with its conserved first and last residue. A D gene is named only where the DNA matches it firmly. Clone size appears in some rows only: once, few, many, or a class for an expanded clone.

j_call d_call v_call clone_size cdr3_aa cdr3_nt
TRBJ2-3 - TRBV10-1 once CASSRAVGTDTQYF TGCGCCAGCAGCAGGGCGGTTGGCACAGATACGCAGTATTTT
TRBJ2-1 TRBD2 TRBV5-1 few CASSLAPSGGTNEQFF TGCGCCAGCAGCTTGGCCCCTAGCGGGGGGACCAATGAGCAGTTCTTC
TRBJ2-7 TRBD2 TRBV4-1 - CASRPRGEAYEQYF TGCGCCAGCAGACCGCGGGGGGAAGCCTACGAGCAGTACTTC
TRBJ2-3 - TRBV7-2 - CASSLGLGADTQYF TGTGCCAGCAGCCTGGGGCTAGGGGCAGATACGCAGTATTTT
TRBJ1-1 TRBD1 TRBV15 - CATSRDQTGGVSEAFF TGTGCCACCAGCAGAGATCAAACAGGGGGAGTTTCTGAAGCTTTCTTT
TRBJ2-2 - TRBV9 - CASSDPRAGFTGELFF TGTGCCAGCAGCGACCCCCGCGCCGGTTTTACCGGGGAGCTGTTTTTT
TRBJ2-1 TRBD2 TRBV27 - CASSRTSVSYNEQFF TGTGCCAGCAGTCGAACTAGCGTCAGCTACAATGAGCAGTTCTTC
TRBJ2-5 TRBD2 TRBV19 - CASSTTGTSGGGPRETQYF TGTGCCAGTAGTACCACCGGGACTAGCGGGGGGGGACCTCGAGAGACCCAGTACTTC
TRBJ2-3 - TRBV4-1 - CASSLNRVPDTQYF TGCGCCAGCAGTCTGAACAGGGTGCCAGATACGCAGTATTTT
TRBJ2-1 - TRBV5-1 few CASSLDSMSSYNEQFF TGCGCCAGCAGCTTGGACTCGATGAGCTCCTACAATGAGCAGTTCTTC
TRBJ2-7 - TRBV5-4 - CASNKDSYEQYF TGTGCCAGCAACAAAGACAGCTACGAGCAGTACTTC
TRBJ1-1 - TRBV6-1 - CASSADRYLTGNTEAFF TGTGCCAGCAGTGCTGACAGGTACCTAACGGGGAACACTGAAGCTTTCTTT
TRBJ1-2 - TRBV27 - CASSLASGNYGYTF TGTGCCAGCAGTTTAGCGTCGGGAAACTATGGCTACACCTTC
TRBJ1-2 TRBD1 TRBV13 - CASSLTGIGGYTF TGTGCCAGCAGCTTGACAGGGATAGGAGGCTACACCTTC
TRBJ1-4 - TRBV11-2 - CASSLGPGSNEKLFF TGTGCCAGCAGCTTAGGGCCAGGGTCTAATGAAAAACTGTTTTTT
TRBJ1-2 TRBD1 TRBV7-9 once CASTFRGSFGYTF TGTGCCAGCACCTTCAGGGGGTCCTTTGGCTACACCTTC
TRBJ1-2 - TRBV6-5 - CASRKTVAYGYTF TGTGCCAGCAGAAAGACAGTGGCGTATGGCTACACCTTC
TRBJ1-2 - TRBV11-2 - CASSPAPGSGYTF TGTGCCAGCAGCCCGGCTCCGGGGAGTGGCTACACCTTC
TRBJ1-2 - TRBV11-2 - CASSSGFYGYTF TGTGCCAGCAGCTCAGGGTTCTATGGCTACACCTTC
TRBJ1-2 - TRBV24-1 - CATGPRSYGYTF TGTGCCACCGGCCCGAGGTCCTATGGCTACACCTTC
TRBJ1-1 - TRBV20-1 - CSAGRGTEAFF TGCAGTGCTGGTCGGGGCACTGAAGCTTTCTTT
TRBJ2-5 - TRBV5-6 - CASSLNPPGRAWETQYF TGTGCCAGCAGCTTAAACCCCCCGGGCAGGGCGTGGGAGACCCAGTACTTC
TRBJ2-1 - TRBV30 - CACWVQAGEQFF TGTGCCTGCTGGGTCCAAGCGGGTGAGCAGTTCTTC
TRBJ2-7 TRBD2 TRBV19 few CASSILAGVSYEQYF TGTGCCAGTAGTATCCTAGCGGGTGTATCCTACGAGCAGTACTTC
TRBJ2-1 - TRBV12-2 - CASRLALVSGDFHEQFF TGTGCAAGTCGCTTAGCATTAGTTAGCGGGGATTTCCATGAGCAGTTCTTC
TRBJ1-1 - TRBV5-1 - CASSYAGTQNTEAFF TGCGCCAGCAGCTACGCCGGGACACAGAACACTGAAGCTTTCTTT
TRBJ1-3 - TRBV7-2 - CASSWPRVSGNTIYF TGTGCCAGCAGCTGGCCCAGGGTGTCAGGAAACACCATATATTTT